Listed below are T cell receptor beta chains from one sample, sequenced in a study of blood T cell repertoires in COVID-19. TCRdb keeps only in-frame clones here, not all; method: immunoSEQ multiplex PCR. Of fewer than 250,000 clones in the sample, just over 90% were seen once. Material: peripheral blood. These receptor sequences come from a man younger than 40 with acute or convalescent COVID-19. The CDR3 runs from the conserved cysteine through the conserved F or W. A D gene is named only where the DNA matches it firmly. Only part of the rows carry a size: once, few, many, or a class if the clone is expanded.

TGTGCCAGCAAACTTAGCATACAAGAGACCCAGTACTTC,CASKLSIQETQYF,-,-,TRBJ2-5,TRBV5-4
TGTGCCAGCAGCCGAAGAGACAGCAATGAGCAGTTCTTC,CASSRRDSNEQFF,-,-,TRBJ2-1,TRBV7-3
TGTGCCAGCAGAATCGGAGGGGCCACGTTGGATACGCAGTATTTT,CASRIGGATLDTQYF,-,-,TRBJ2-3,TRBV6-5
TGTGCCAGCAGTGAACGAGGCGGACAGGGACTCTATTCACCCCTCCACTTT,CASSERGGQGLYSPLHF,TRBD1,-,TRBJ1-6,TRBV6-1
TGTGCCAGCAGCGTTTCGGGACAGGGGAATGAGCAGTTCTTC,CASSVSGQGNEQFF,TRBD1,-,TRBJ2-1,TRBV9
TGTGCCAGCAGTTACCCAATAGCGGGGTCAGGCGGGGAGCTGTTTTTT,CASSYPIAGSGGELFF,TRBD2,-,TRBJ2-2,TRBV6-6
TGTGCCAGCAGTTACGGATCGGCTAGCGGGTACGAGCAGTACTTC,CASSYGSASGYEQYF,TRBD2,-,TRBJ2-7,TRBV6-5
TGCGCCAGCAGCCCAGAAGGAACAGGGAAGGACTACAATGAGCAGTTCTTC,CASSPEGTGKDYNEQFF,-,-,TRBJ2-1,TRBV4-1
TGTGCCAGCAGTTACTCCACGGGACAGGTCGGTGGCTACACCTTC,CASSYSTGQVGGYTF,TRBD1,-,TRBJ1-2,TRBV6-5
TGTGCCAGCTCACTTATAGGGGGACAAGAGACCCAGTACTTC,CASSLIGGQETQYF,-,-,TRBJ2-5,TRBV18
TGTGCCTGGAGATATGGAGTCTACGAGCAGTACTTC,CAWRYGVYEQYF,-,-,TRBJ2-7,TRBV30
TGCGCCAGCAGCTTGACTACAGATACGCAGTATTTT,CASSLTTDTQYF,-,few,TRBJ2-3,TRBV5-1
TGTGCCAGCAGTTACCAGGACTACCATCAGCCCCAGCATTTT,CASSYQDYHQPQHF,-,-,TRBJ1-5,TRBV6-6
TGTGCCAGCAGCCCAAGTCTAGGAGGCTCTGGAAACACCATATATTTT,CASSPSLGGSGNTIYF,-,-,TRBJ1-3,TRBV7-9
TGTGCCAGCAAGACACTCCGATCCGACGGTGAAAAACTGTTTTTT,CASKTLRSDGEKLFF,-,-,TRBJ1-4,TRBV2
TGCGCCAGCAGCCTATCTGGGGGCACCCTCGGGACTGAAGCTTTCTTT,CASSLSGGTLGTEAFF,-,-,TRBJ1-1,TRBV5-1
TGTGCCAGCAGCTTCAGGGATGGCTACACCTTC,CASSFRDGYTF,-,-,TRBJ1-2,TRBV7-9
TGTGCCAGCAGTGAAGCAGCCAGGGACAATGAGCAGTTCTTC,CASSEAARDNEQFF,-,once,TRBJ2-1,TRBV6-1
TGTGCCAGCAGTGCGGGAGGGGGCAATTCACCCCTCCACTTT,CASSAGGGNSPLHF,TRBD1,-,TRBJ1-6,TRBV2
TGTGCCAGTAGTACCGGAGGCGGTAGCAATCAGCCCCAGCATTTT,CASSTGGGSNQPQHF,-,-,TRBJ1-5,TRBV19
TGTGCCAGCAGTGCATGGGGGGACACAGATACGCAGTATTTT,CASSAWGDTDTQYF,-,-,TRBJ2-3,TRBV6-4
TGTGCCAGCAGGACCGGGACACCGAACACTGAAGCTTTCTTT,CASRTGTPNTEAFF,-,-,TRBJ1-1,TRBV11-1
TGTGCCAGCAGCTTGATTTCGTCTAACAATCAGCCCCAGCATTTT,CASSLISSNNQPQHF,-,-,TRBJ1-5,TRBV11-1
TGCAGTGCCAGTAAGCGGGGTGCCTACGAGCAGTACTTC,CSASKRGAYEQYF,TRBD2,-,TRBJ2-7,TRBV20-1
TGTGCCAGCAGCCCTGGCCCAGGAAAGCGGGAGGGGGGTCTGAGCTCCTACAATGAGCAGTTCTTC,CASSPGPGKREGGLSSYNEQFF,TRBD2,-,TRBJ2-1,TRBV4-2
TGTGCCAGCAGTCGGACTAGCGGGGGAGGGGATACGCAGTATTTT,CASSRTSGGGDTQYF,TRBD2,-,TRBJ2-3,TRBV7-3
TGTGCCAGCAGCTTATCGCAGGGAGGGGATGAGCAGTTCTTC,CASSLSQGGDEQFF,TRBD2,-,TRBJ2-1,TRBV7-3
TGTGCCACCAGTGGAAGAGGGTCCTACGAGCAGTACTTC,CATSGRGSYEQYF,-,-,TRBJ2-7,TRBV24-1
TGCGCCAGCAGCGCGACTAGCGGGAGAACCGGGGAGCTGTTTTTT,CASSATSGRTGELFF,TRBD2,-,TRBJ2-2,TRBV5-1
TGTGCCAGCAGTCCTACAGGATACAATGAGCAGTTCTTC,CASSPTGYNEQFF,-,-,TRBJ2-1,TRBV5-6
TGTGCCAGCAGCCCCCGACAGGGTTGGGCCGGGGAGCTGTTTTTT,CASSPRQGWAGELFF,TRBD1,-,TRBJ2-2,TRBV7-6
TGTGCCAGCAGTTTAGAAGGCTCAGGTATCTATGGCTACACCTTC,CASSLEGSGIYGYTF,-,-,TRBJ1-2,TRBV28